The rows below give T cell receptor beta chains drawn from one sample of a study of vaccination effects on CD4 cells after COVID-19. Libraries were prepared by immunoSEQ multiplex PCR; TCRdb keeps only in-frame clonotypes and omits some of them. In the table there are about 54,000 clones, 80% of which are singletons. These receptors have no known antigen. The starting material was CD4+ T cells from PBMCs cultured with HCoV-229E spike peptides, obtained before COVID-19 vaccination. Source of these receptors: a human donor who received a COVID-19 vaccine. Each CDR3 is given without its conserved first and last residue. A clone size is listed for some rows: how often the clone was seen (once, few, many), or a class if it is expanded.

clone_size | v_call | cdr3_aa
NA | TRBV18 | ASSRQGALEKLF
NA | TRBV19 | ASSIPGGAGTEAF
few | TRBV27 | ASSPGPYNSPLH
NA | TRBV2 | ASRGQGAMVYGYT
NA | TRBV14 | ASSQLAGRGETQY
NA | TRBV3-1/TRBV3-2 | ASSPTGPGELF
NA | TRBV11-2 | ASSLGPAGRSGNTIY
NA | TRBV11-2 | ASSLGLHNSPLH
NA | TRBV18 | ASSPGRAQNTEAF
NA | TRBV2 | ASTSYGRGFYGYT
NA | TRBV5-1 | ASSFATEAF
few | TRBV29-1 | SVVGTAMNTEAF
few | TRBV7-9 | ASSLTGPHGSNQPQH
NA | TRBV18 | ASSPPGQGVYGYT
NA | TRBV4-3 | ASKLQLGDTGELF
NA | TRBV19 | ASTPAAFYNSPLH
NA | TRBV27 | ASSPQGVGSNQPQH
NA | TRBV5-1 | ASSLARGADTGELF
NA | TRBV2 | ASSEEWPGRAANYGYT
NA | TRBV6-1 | ASSEDPRGKGNYGYT
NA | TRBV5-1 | ASRAGTGEVGELF
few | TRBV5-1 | ASSPLTTNTEAF
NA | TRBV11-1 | ASSSRAGGPIGELF
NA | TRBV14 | ASSQGQGNGYT
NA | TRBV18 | ASSTGRNTEAF
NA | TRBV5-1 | ASSLGSGFGNTIY